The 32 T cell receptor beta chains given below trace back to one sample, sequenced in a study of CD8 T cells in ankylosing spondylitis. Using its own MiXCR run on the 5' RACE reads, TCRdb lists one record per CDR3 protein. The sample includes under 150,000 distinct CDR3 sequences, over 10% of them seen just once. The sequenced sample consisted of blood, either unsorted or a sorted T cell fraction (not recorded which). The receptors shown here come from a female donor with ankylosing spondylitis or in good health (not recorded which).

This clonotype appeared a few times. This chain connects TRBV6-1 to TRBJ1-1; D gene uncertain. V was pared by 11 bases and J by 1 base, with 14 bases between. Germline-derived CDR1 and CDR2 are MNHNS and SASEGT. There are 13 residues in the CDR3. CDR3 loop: CAVPLLENTEAFF. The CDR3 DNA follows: TGTGCCGTCCCACTATTGGAGAACACTGAAGCTTTCTTT.

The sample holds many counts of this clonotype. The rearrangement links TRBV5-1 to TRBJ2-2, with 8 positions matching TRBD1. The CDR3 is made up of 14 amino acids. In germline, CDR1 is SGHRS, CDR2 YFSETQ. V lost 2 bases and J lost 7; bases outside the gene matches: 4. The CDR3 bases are TGCGCCAGCAGCTTCCAGGGGGCGAACGGGGAGCTGTTTTTT. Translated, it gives CASSFQGANGELFF.

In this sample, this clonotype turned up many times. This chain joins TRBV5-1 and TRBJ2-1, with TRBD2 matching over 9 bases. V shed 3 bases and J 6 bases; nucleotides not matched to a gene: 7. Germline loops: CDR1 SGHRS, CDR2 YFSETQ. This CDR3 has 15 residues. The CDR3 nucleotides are TGCGCCAGCAGCTCGGCTAGCGGGAACCGCAATGAGCAGTTCTTC. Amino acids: CASSSASGNRNEQFF.

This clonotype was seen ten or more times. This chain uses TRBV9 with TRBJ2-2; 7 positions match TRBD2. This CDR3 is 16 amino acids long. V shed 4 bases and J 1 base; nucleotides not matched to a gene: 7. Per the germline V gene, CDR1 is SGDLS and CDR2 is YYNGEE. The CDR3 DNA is TGTGCCAGCAGCCAGAGCGGGAACATGAACACCGGGGAGCTGTTTTTT. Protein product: CASSQSGNMNTGELFF.

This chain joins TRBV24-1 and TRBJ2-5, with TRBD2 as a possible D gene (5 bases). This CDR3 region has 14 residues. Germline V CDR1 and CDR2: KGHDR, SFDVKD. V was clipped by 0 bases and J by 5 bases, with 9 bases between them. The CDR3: CATSDLPSGETQYF. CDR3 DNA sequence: TGTGCCACCAGTGATTTGCCGTCGGGGGAGACCCAGTACTTC.

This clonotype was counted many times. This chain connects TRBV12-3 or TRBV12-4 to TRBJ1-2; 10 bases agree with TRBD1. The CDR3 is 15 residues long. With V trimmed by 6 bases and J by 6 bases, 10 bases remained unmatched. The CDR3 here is CASRSSGTGAHGYTF. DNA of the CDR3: TGTGCCAGCAGGTCGTCCGGGACAGGGGCTCATGGCTACACCTTC.

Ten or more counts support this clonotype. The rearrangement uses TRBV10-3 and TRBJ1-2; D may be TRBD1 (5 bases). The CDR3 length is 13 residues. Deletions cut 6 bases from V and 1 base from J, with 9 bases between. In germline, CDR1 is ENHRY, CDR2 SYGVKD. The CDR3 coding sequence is TGTGCCATCAGGGACACCCTTAACTATGGCTACACCTTC. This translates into CAIRDTLNYGYTF.

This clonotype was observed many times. CDR3 amino acids: CASSLGTSEAFF. CDR3 bases: TGTGCCAGCAGCCTGGGGACCTCTGAAGCTTTCTTT. The chain couples TRBV5-6 to TRBJ1-1, with a weak D call TRBD1 (5 bases). This CDR3 is 12 amino acids long. The V and J ends lost 4 bases and 6 bases respectively, with 10 bases between them. Germline CDR1 SGHDT, CDR2 YYEEEE. Supplemented by reference TRBV5-6 and TRBJ1-1, the full variable domain reads DAGVTQSPTHLIKTRGQQVTLRCSPKSGHDTVSWYQQALGQGPQFIFQYYEEEERQRGNFPDRFSGHQFPNYSSELNVNALLLGDSALYLCASSLGTSEAFFGQGTRLTVV.

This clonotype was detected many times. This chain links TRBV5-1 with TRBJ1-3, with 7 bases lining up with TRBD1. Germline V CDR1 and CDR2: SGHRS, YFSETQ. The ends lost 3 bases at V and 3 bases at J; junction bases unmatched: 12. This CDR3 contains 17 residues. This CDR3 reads CASSSIQGVSIGNTIYF. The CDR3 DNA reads TGCGCCAGCAGCTCAATCCAGGGGGTTTCTATTGGAAACACCATATATTTT.

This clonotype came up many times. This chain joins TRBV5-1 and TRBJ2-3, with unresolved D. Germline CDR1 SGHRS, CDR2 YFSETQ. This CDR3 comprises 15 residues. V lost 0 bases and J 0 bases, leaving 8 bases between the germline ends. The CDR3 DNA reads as TGCGCCAGCAGCTTGGAGGTGGGGAGCACAGATACGCAGTATTTT. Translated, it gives CASSLEVGSTDTQYF.

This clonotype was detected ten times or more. The CDR3 nucleotides are TGTGCCAGCAGCCCGAACAGGAATCAGCCCCAGCATTTT. This codes for CASSPNRNQPQHF. This chain joins TRBV7-8 and TRBJ1-5; weak D call: TRBD1 (5 bases). Trimming cost V 5 bases and J 4 bases, with 9 bases left between them. CDR1 is SGHVS, CDR2 FQNEAQ, per germline. CDR3 size: 13 residues.

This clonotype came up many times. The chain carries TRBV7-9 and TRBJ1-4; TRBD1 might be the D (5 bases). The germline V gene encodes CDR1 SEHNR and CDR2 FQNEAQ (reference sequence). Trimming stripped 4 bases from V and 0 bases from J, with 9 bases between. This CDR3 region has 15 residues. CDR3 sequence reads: CASSSRQPTNEKLFF. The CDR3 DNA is TGTGCCAGCAGCTCCCGACAGCCAACTAATGAAAAACTGTTTTTT.

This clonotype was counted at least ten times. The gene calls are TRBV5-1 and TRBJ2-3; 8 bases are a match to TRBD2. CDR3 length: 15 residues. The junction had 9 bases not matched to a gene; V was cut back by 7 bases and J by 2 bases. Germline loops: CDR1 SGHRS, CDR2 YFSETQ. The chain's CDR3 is CASSKERGITDTQYF. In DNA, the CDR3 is TGCGCCAGCTCGAAGGAGCGGGGGATCACAGATACGCAGTATTTT.

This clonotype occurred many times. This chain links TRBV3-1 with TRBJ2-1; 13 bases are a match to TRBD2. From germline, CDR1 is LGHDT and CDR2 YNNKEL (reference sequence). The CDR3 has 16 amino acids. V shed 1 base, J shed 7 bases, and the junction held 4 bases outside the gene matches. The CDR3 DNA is TGTGCCAGCAGCCAAGGGACTAGCGGGAGTTGGAATGAGCAGTTCTTC. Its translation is CASSQGTSGSWNEQFF.

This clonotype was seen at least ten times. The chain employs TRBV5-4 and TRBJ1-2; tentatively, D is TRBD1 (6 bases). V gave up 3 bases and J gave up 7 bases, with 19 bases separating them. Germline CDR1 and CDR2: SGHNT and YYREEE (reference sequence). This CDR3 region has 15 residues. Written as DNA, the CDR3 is TGTGCCAGCAGCTCCACAGGGCAGGGTAGAGTTGGCTACACCTTC. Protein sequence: CASSSTGQGRVGYTF.

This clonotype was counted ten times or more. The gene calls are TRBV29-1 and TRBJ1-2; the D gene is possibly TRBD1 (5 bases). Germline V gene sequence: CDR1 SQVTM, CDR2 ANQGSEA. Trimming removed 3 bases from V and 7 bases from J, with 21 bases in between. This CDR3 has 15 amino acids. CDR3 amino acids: CSVDQLPRGAFGYTF. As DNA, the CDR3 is TGCAGCGTTGATCAACTCCCCCGGGGCGCGTTTGGCTACACCTTC.

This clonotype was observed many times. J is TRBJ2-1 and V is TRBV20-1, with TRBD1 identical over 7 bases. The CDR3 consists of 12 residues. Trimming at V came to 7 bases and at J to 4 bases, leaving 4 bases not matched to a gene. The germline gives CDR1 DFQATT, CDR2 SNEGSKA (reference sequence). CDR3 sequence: CSGGGPYNEQFF. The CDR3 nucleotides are TGCAGTGGAGGGGGCCCATACAATGAGCAGTTCTTC.

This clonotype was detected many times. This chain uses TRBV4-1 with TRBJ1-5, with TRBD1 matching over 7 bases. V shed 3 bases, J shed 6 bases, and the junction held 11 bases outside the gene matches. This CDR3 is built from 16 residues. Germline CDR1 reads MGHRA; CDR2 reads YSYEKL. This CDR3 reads CASSQYTEGATQPQHF. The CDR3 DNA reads TGCGCCAGCAGCCAGTATACAGAGGGGGCAACTCAGCCCCAGCATTTT.

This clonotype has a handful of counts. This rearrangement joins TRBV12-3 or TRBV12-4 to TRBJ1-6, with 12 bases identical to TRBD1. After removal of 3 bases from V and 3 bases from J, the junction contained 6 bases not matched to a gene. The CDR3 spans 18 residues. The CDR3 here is CASSLGQGAGSYNSPLHF. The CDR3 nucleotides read TGTGCCAGCAGTTTGGGACAGGGGGCAGGGAGCTATAATTCACCCCTCCACTTT.

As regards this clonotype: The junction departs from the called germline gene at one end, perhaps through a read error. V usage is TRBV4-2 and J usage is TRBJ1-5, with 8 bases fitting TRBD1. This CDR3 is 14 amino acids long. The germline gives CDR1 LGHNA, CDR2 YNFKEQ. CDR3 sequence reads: CTSSYGQGKQPQHF. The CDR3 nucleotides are TGTACCAGCAGCTACGGACAGGGCAAACAGCCCCAGCATTTT.

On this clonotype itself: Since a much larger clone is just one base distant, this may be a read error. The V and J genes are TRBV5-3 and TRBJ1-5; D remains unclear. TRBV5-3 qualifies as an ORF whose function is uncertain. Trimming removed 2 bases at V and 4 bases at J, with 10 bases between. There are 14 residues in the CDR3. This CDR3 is CARSFESTNQPQHF. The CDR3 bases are TGTGCCAGAAGCTTTGAGTCAACTAATCAGCCCCAGCATTTT.

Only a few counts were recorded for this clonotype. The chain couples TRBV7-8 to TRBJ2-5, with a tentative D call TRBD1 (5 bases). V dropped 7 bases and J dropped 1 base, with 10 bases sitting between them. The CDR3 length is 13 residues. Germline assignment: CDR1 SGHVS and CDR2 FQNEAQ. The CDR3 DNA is TGTGCCAGCAAGACAGACTTCCAAGAGACCCAGTACTTC. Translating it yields CASKTDFQETQYF.

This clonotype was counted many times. The CDR3 DNA is TGTGCCAGCAGTGAGAGGGGGCACGATAATTCACCCCTCCACTTT. Translating gives CASSERGHDNSPLHF. The chain employs TRBV2 and TRBJ1-6; TRBD1 matches at 7 bases. With 3 bases clipped from V and 5 bases from J, the junction kept 4 bases outside the gene matches. Germline V gene sequence: CDR1 SNHLY, CDR2 FYNNEI. The CDR3 is 15 amino acids.

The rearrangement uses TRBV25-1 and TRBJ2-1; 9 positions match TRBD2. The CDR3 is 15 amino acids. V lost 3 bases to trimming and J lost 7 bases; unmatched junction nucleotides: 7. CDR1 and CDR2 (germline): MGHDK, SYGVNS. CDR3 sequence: CASSDGRGGRNEQFF. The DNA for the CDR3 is TGTGCCAGCAGTGATGGGCGGGGGGGGAGGAATGAGCAGTTCTTC. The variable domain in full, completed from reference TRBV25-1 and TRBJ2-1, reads EADIYQTPRYLVIGTGKKITLECSQTMGHDKMYWYQQDPGMELHLIHYSYGVNSTEKGDLSSESTVSRIRTEHFPLTLESARPSHTSQYLCASSDGRGGRNEQFFGPGTRLTVL.

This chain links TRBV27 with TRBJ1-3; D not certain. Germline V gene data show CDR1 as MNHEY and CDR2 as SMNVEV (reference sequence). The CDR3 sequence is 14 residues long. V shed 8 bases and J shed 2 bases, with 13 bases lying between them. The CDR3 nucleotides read TGTGCCAGCTCCCAGGACGGCCCTGGAAACACCATATATTTT. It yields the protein CASSQDGPGNTIYF.

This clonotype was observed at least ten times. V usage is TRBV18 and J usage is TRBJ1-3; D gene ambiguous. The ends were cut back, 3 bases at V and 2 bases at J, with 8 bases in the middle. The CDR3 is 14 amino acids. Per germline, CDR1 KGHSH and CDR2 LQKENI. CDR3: CASSPLETGNTIYF. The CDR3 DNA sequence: TGTGCCAGCTCACCTCTGGAAACTGGAAACACCATATATTTT.

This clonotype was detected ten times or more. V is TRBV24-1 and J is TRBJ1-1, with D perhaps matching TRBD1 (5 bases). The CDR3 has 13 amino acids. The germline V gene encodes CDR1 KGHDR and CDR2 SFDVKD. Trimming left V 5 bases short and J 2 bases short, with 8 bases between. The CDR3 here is CATSATANTEAFF. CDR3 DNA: TGTGCCACCAGTGCGACAGCTAACACTGAAGCTTTCTTT.

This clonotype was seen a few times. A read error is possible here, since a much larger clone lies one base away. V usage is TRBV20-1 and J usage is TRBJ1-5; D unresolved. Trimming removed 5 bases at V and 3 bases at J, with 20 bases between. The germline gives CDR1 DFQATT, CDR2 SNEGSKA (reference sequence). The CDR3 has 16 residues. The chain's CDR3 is CSAGPLRGEHNQPQHF. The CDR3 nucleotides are TGCAGTGCTGGACCCCTTCGCGGGGAGCACAATCAGCCCCAGCATTTT.

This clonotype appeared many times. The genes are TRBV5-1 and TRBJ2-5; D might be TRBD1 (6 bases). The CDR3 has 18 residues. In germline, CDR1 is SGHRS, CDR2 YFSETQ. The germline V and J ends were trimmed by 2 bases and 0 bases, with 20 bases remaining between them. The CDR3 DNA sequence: TGCGCCAGCAGCTTAAGCCGGGACAAGGTATATCACCAAGAGACCCAGTACTTC. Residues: CASSLSRDKVYHQETQYF.

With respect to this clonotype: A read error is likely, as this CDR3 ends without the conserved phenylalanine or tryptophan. This CDR3 reads CASSKTGTQISSDTQYL. The CDR3, as DNA: TGTGCCAGCAGTAAAACCGGGACTCAGATTAGCTCAGATACGCAGTATTTG. V and J are TRBV6-1 and TRBJ2-3; perhaps TRBD2 as D (6 bases). The V end was cut by 5 bases, the J end by 4 bases, with 22 bases between. This CDR3 has 17 residues. CDR1 MNHNS and CDR2 SASEGT come from the germline V gene.

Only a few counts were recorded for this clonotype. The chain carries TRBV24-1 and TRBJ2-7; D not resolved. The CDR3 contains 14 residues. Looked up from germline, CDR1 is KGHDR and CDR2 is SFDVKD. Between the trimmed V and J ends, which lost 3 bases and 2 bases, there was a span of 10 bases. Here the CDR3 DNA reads TGTGCCACCAGTGATGCCCGGTCTACCTACGAGCAGTACTTC. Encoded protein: CATSDARSTYEQYF.

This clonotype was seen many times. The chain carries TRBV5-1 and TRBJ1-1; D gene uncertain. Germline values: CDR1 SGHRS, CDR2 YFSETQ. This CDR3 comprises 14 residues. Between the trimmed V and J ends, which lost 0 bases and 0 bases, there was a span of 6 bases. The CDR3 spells CASSLGYLNTEAFF. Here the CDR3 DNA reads TGCGCCAGCAGCTTGGGATATCTGAACACTGAAGCTTTCTTT.